The 16 T cell receptor beta chains reported below all come from one sample, sequenced in a study of neurological immune-mediated disorders. TCRdb reprocessed the 5' RACE reads via MiXCR and lists one record per CDR3 protein. This table holds just under 60,000 distinct CDR3 sequences, about 2.5% found once. Input material: PBMCs. The receptor set was obtained from a man aged 50 to 59 with multiple sclerosis.

This clonotype was seen repeatedly, ten times or more. V gene TRBV12-3 or TRBV12-4 combines with J gene TRBJ2-2; a weak D match, TRBD1 (6 bases). Trimming pared 6 bases from V and 6 bases from J, leaving 8 bases between. The CDR3 totals 12 residues. The CDR3 protein is CASRQGSGELFF. For the CDR3, the DNA is TGTGCCAGCAGACAGGGATCCGGGGAGCTGTTTTTT.

This clonotype appeared many times. This chain connects TRBV12-3 or TRBV12-4 to TRBJ2-7, with D possibly being TRBD1 or TRBD2 (5 bases each). The CDR3 spans 14 residues. V dropped 10 bases and J dropped 0 bases, with 16 bases sitting between them. CDR3 loop: CATARGRSSYEQYF. The CDR3 nucleotides are TGTGCCACCGCGAGGGGCAGGAGCTCCTACGAGCAGTACTTC.

This clonotype was detected many times. The chain uses TRBV10-2 and TRBJ2-2; 13 bases match TRBD2. The CDR3 has 16 residues. With V trimmed by 9 bases and J by 6 bases, 10 bases remained unmatched. Per germline, CDR1 WSHSY and CDR2 SAAADI. CDR3 region: CASEDRLAGGPGELFF. CDR3 nucleotide sequence: TGCGCCAGTGAGGATCGACTAGCGGGGGGCCCCGGGGAGCTGTTTTTT.

Regarding this clonotype: It may be a read error: a sequence one base away is much more abundant. No conserved phenylalanine or tryptophan ends this CDR3, so it is likely a read error. The chain couples TRBV7-9 to TRBJ1-6; tentative D call: TRBD1 (6 bases). V was cut by 1 base and J by 10 bases, with 11 bases left in between. This CDR3 has 14 amino acids. Germline V gene lookup returns CDR1 SEHNR and CDR2 FQNEAQ (reference sequence). This CDR3 reads CASSLEQGTSPLHC. The CDR3 region has the DNA TGTGCCAGCAGCTTAGAGCAGGGGACCTCACCCCTCCACTGT.

This clonotype has ten or more counts. The rearrangement joins TRBV15 to TRBJ1-2; no definite D call. Germline V gene lookup returns CDR1 LNHNV and CDR2 YYDKDF (reference sequence). This CDR3 contains 15 residues. Trimming took 1 base from V and 5 from J, leaving 14 bases between them. The CDR3 region is CATSRVDSGAYGYTF. In DNA, the CDR3 is TGTGCCACCAGCAGAGTTGATTCAGGTGCTTATGGCTACACCTTC.

Many counts were recorded for this clonotype. The gene calls are TRBV20-1 and TRBJ1-1; 8 bases line up with TRBD1. This CDR3 spans 13 amino acids. V gave up 3 bases and J gave up 4 bases; unmatched junction bases: 4. Germline lookup yields CDR1 DFQATT and CDR2 SNEGSKA (reference sequence). CDR3 in DNA: TGCAGTGCTAGTTTACAGGGGGGCACTGAAGCTTTCTTT. Protein: CSASLQGGTEAFF.

This clonotype has a count of ten or more. The chain is built from TRBV29-1 and TRBJ2-7; 7 bases fit TRBD1. Germline V gene lookup returns CDR1 SQVTM and CDR2 ANQGSEA. This CDR3 region has 12 residues. Unmatched junction bases numbered 8, after V lost 6 bases and J lost 6 bases. CDR3 nucleotide sequence: TGCAGCGTACGTGAAAACAGGGGCGAGCAGTACTTC. It translates to CSVRENRGEQYF.

This clonotype was counted at least ten times. The chain recombines TRBV9 with TRBJ2-5, with D tentatively TRBD2 (6 bases). Germline V lookup: CDR1 SGDLS, CDR2 YYNGEE. This CDR3 region has 14 residues. Trimming cost V 0 bases and J 5 bases, with 11 bases left between them. The CDR3 nucleotides read TGTGCCAGCAGCGTAGAAGGGACTCAGGAGACCCAGTACTTC. Residues: CASSVEGTQETQYF.

In its sample, this clonotype was seen many times. This chain uses TRBV5-6 with TRBJ1-5; weak D call: TRBD1 (6 bases). Trimming shortened V by 0 bases and J by 4 bases, and 11 bases separated the two germline ends. This CDR3 region has 15 residues. Germline values: CDR1 SGHDT, CDR2 YYEEEE. CDR3 DNA sequence: TGTGCCAGCAGCTTGGCCGGGACAAGTAATCAGCCCCAGCATTTT. This codes for CASSLAGTSNQPQHF.

This clonotype occurred many times. The V gene is TRBV20-1, the J gene TRBJ2-5, with D possibly matching TRBD2 (5 bases). V shed 2 bases and J shed 4 bases, with 8 bases lying between them. This CDR3 comprises 12 residues. Germline V lookup: CDR1 DFQATT, CDR2 SNEGSKA (reference sequence). The CDR3 is CSARPGGETQYF. The CDR3 bases are TGCAGTGCTAGACCAGGAGGAGAGACCCAGTACTTC.

This clonotype occurred many times. This chain uses TRBV9 with TRBJ2-1, with 9 positions matching TRBD1. J was trimmed by 4 bases and V by 0 bases; bases with no gene match: 2. Looked up from germline, CDR1 is SGDLS and CDR2 is YYNGEE. This CDR3 comprises 15 residues. CDR3 in amino acids: CASSVEGTGYNEQFF. The CDR3, as DNA: TGTGCCAGCAGCGTAGAGGGGACAGGGTACAATGAGCAGTTCTTC.

This clonotype was picked up many times. The rearrangement joins TRBV7-2 to TRBJ2-5; possibly TRBD1 for D (6 bases). The CDR3 covers 16 residues. Trimming cost V 2 bases and J 5 bases, with 18 bases left between them. The germline V gene encodes CDR1 SGHTA and CDR2 FQGNSA. CDR3 protein: CASSLIVGGMGETQYF. CDR3 DNA: TGTGCCAGCAGCTTAATCGTAGGGGGTATGGGTGAGACCCAGTACTTC.

This clonotype showed up many times. V gene TRBV20-1 combines with J gene TRBJ2-2; TRBD1 might be the D (6 bases). The V and J ends lost 5 bases and 1 base respectively, with 11 bases between them. From germline, CDR1 is DFQATT and CDR2 SNEGSKA (reference sequence). The CDR3 contains 14 residues. CDR3 region: CSAPRTENTGELFF. In nucleotides, the CDR3 is TGCAGTGCTCCGCGGACAGAGAACACCGGGGAGCTGTTTTTT.

The CDR3 reads CASSKDDRNYGYTF. The CDR3 DNA reads TGTGCCAGCAGTAAAGACGACAGGAACTATGGCTACACCTTC. This sequence joins TRBV6-6 and TRBJ1-2; possible D gene TRBD1, 6 bases. Trimming shortened V by 5 bases and J by 2 bases, and 12 bases separated the two germline ends. CDR3 length: 14 residues. Germline CDR1 reads MNHNY; CDR2 reads SVGAGI (reference sequence).

This clonotype was picked up many times. The chain is built from TRBV7-9 and TRBJ1-1, with D possibly TRBD1 on 5 matching bases. CDR1 and CDR2 from the germline V gene are SEHNR and FQNEAQ (reference sequence). Trimming cost V 5 bases and J 4 bases, with 14 bases left between them. The CDR3 covers 14 residues. CDR3 DNA: TGTGCCAGCAGCCGGGGGGAGGTGGGCACTGAAGCTTTCTTT. Translating gives CASSRGEVGTEAFF.

This clonotype was found many times. The CDR3 DNA reads as TGTGCCAGCACCGCCCGACAGGGGCAGGAGACCCAGTACTTC. Amino acids: CASTARQGQETQYF. The rearrangement joins TRBV7-2 to TRBJ2-5; 8 bases fit TRBD1. Per the germline V gene, CDR1 is SGHTA and CDR2 is FQGNSA. CDR3 length: 14 amino acids. V lost 7 bases to trimming and J lost 5 bases; unmatched junction nucleotides: 9.